The present T cell receptor (beta chain) was sequenced within a study of blood T cell repertoires in COVID-19. On the study more broadly: The study drew acute and convalescent COVID-19 samples from the United States, Italy and Spain. The analysed material was cDNA or gDNA that came from T cells, B-cell-depleted T cells, or PBMCs.

Germline assignment: CDR1 SGHRS and CDR2 YFSETQ. With 0 bases removed from V and 2 bases from J, the gap between germline ends came to 9 bases. The CDR3 contains 15 residues. Original analysis: Cell counts per sample came from amplifying reference gene primers. The protocol was immunoSEQ multiplex PCR, while the TCRdb copy is restricted to in-frame clones and leaves out a portion. V and J calls and clone size come straight from that table; D and trimming were deduced from the DNA. Of fewer than 250,000 clones in the sample, around nine tenths were seen once. This clone was seen more than once but under ten times.

Material: peripheral blood. The receptor was isolated from a woman between 35 and 50 years old who had recovered from COVID-19. V is TRBV5-1 and J is TRBJ2-1, with a possible D match to TRBD1 (5 bases). CDR3 coding DNA: TGCGCCAGCAGCTTGGGGGGCGTCCCCTACAATGAGCAGTTCTTC. This encodes CASSLGGVPYNEQFF.